This TCR beta chain comes out of a study of tumor-infiltrating lymphocytes in primary liver carcinoma. Study details: The five patients, who were men and women, ranged in age from 30 to 69 years.

Concerning this clonotype itself: No antigen is known for it. The final CDR3 position lacks the conserved phenylalanine or tryptophan, pointing to a likely read error.

Study-level findings and limits: Bulk unsorted material prevented CD4+ and CD8+ repertoire comparison. Pairs comparing tumor with adjacent tissue or blood overlapped less than pairs drawn from tumor regions.

Unsorted whole blood yielded blood RNA, and germline DNA was extracted as well. The study enrolled treatment-naive patients with chronic HBV infection. V gave up 5 bases and J gave up 5 bases, with 11 bases separating them. From germline, CDR1 is SGHNT and CDR2 YENEEA. The CDR3 contains 13 residues. Starting from 500 ng of total RNA, TCR beta cDNA was produced with a primer in the constant region. The TCR beta library was amplified through three nested multiplex PCR rounds in a modified ARM-PCR procedure. Primers for the first two PCR rounds were TRBV1-TRBV30 forward primers and a C-beta reverse primer (about 9 cycles per round). One entry per CDR3 protein results from TCRdb running MiXCR on the multiplex PCR reads. Among a few hundred thousand distinct CDR3 sequences, roughly 60% were seen once, and the ten largest hold about 15%.

What was sequenced was peripheral blood. V and J are TRBV11-3 and TRBJ2-3; possible D gene TRBD1, 5 bases. This receptor was obtained from a woman in her 30s with primary liver carcinoma and hepatitis B virus infection. The CDR3 bases are TGTGCCAGCAGCCTCAACAGGATAGATACGCAGTATTAT. Translated: CASSLNRIDTQYY.